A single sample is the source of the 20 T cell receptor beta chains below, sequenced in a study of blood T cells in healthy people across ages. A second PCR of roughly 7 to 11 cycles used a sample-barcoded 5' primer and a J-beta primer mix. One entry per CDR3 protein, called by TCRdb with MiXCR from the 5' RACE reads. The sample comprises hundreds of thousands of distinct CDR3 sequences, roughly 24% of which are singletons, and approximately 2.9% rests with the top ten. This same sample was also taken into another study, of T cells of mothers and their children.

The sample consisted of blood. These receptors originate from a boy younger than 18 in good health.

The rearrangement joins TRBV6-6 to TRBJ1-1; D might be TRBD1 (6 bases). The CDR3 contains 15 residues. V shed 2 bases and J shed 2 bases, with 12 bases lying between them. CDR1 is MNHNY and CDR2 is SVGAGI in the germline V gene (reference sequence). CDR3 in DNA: TGTGCCAGCAGTTACCGACAGGACCGTAACACTGAAGCTTTCTTT. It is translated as CASSYRQDRNTEAFF.

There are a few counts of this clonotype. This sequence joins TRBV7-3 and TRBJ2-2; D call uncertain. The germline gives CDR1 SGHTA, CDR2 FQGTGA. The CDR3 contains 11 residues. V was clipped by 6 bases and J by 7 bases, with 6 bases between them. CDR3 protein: CASRQNGELFF. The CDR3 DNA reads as TGTGCCAGCAGGCAAAACGGGGAGCTGTTTTTT. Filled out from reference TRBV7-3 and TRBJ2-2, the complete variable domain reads GAGVSQTPSNKVTEKGKYVELRCDPISGHTALYWYRQSLGQGPEFLIYFQGTGAADDSGLPNDRFFAVRPEGSVSTLKIQRTERGDSAVYLCASRQNGELFFGEGSRLTVL.

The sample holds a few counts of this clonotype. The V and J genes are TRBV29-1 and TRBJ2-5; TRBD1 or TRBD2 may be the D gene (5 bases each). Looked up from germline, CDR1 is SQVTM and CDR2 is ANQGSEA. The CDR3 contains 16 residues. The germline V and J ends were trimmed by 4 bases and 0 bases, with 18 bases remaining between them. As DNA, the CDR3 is TGCAGCGTTGTCCGCCCGGGGCAGTCGTACCAAGAGACCCAGTACTTC. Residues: CSVVRPGQSYQETQYF.

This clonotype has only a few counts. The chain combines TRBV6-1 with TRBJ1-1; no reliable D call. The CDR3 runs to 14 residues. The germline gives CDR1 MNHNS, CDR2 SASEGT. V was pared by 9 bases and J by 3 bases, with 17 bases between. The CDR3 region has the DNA TGTGCCAGTCCCCCCCCAGGATTCGACACTGAAGCTTTCTTT. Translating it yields CASPPPGFDTEAFF.

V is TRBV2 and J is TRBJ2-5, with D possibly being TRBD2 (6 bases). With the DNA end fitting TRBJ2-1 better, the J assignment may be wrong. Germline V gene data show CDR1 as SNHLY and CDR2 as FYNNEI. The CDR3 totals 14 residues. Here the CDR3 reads CASSEALTAGEQFF. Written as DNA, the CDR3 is TGTGCCAGCAGTGAAGCGCTAACTGCGGGGGAGCAGTTCTTC.

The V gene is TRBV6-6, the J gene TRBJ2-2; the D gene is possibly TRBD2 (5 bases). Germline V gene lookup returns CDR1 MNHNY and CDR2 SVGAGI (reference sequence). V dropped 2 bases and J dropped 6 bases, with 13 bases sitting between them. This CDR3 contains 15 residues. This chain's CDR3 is CASSYTRLEAGELFF. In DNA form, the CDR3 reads TGTGCCAGCAGTTACACCCGGTTGGAGGCCGGGGAGCTGTTTTTT.

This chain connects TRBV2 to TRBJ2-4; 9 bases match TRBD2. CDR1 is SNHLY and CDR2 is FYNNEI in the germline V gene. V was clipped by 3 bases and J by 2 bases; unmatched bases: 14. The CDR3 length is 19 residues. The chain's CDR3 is CASSERFAGGIGTKNIQYF. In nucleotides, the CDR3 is TGTGCCAGCAGTGAGCGGTTCGCGGGGGGGATCGGGACCAAAAACATTCAGTACTTC.

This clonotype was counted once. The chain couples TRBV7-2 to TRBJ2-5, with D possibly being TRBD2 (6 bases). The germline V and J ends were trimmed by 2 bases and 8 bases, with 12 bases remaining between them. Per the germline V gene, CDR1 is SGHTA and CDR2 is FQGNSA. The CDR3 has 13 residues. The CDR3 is CASSLMTGVTQYF. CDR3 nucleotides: TGTGCCAGCAGCTTAATGACGGGGGTTACCCAGTACTTC.

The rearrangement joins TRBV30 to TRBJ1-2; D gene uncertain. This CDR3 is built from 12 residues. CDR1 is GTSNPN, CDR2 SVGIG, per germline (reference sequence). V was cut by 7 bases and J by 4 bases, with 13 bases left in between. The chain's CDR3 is CALRGRAYGYTF. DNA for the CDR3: TGTGCCTTACGAGGGAGGGCCTATGGCTACACCTTC.

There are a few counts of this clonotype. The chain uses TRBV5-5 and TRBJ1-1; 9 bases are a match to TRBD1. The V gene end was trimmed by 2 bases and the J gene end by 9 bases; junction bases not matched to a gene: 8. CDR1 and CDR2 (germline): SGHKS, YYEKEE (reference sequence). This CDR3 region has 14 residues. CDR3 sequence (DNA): TGTGCCAGCAGCTTACTCGGGACAGGGATTCAAGCTTTCTTT. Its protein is CASSLLGTGIQAFF.

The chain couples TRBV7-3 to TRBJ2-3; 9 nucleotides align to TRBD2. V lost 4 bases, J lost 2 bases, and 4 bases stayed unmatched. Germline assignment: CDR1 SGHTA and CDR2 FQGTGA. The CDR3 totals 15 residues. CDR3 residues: CASSSGTSFTDTQYF. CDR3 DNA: TGTGCCAGCAGCTCCGGGACTAGCTTCACAGATACGCAGTATTTT.

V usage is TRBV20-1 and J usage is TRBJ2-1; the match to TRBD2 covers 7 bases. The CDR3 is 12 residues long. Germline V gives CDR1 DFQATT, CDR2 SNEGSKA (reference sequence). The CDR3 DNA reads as TGCATAGTCGGGGGGAAAAGCAATGAGCAGTTCTTC. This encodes CIVGGKSNEQFF.

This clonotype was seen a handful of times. The CDR3 DNA reads as TGTGCCAGCAGTGAACAGTCCTATGGCTACACCTTC. Translated, it gives CASSEQSYGYTF. The chain is built from TRBV2 and TRBJ1-2; D remains ambiguous. V lost 2 bases, J lost 4 bases, and 5 bases lay in between. This CDR3 contains 12 residues. In germline, CDR1 is SNHLY, CDR2 FYNNEI.

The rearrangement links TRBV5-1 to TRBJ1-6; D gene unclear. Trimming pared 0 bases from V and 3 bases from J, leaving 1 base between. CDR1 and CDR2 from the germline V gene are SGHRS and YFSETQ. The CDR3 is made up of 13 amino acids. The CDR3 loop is CASSLDYNSPLHF. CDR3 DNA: TGCGCCAGCAGCTTGGACTATAATTCACCCCTCCACTTT.

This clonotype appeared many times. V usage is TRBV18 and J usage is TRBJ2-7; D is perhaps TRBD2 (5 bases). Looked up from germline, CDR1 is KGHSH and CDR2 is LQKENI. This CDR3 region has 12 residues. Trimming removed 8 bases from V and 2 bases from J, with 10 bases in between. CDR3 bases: TGTGCCAGCAGCCCGACTACCTACGAGCAGTACTTC. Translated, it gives CASSPTTYEQYF.

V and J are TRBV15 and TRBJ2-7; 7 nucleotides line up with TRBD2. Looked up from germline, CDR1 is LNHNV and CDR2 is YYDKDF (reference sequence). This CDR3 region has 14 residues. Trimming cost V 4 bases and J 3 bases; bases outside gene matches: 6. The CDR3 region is CATSIMGGDYEQYF. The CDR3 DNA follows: TGTGCCACCAGCATTATGGGGGGGGACTACGAGCAGTACTTC.

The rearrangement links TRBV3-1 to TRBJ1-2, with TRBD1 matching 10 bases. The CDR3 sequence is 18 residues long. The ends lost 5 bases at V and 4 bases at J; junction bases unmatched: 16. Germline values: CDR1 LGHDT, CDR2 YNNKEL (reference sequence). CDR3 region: CASSGRDRGRYGGYGYTF. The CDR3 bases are TGTGCCAGCAGCGGCCGGGACAGGGGCCGTTATGGGGGCTATGGCTACACCTTC.

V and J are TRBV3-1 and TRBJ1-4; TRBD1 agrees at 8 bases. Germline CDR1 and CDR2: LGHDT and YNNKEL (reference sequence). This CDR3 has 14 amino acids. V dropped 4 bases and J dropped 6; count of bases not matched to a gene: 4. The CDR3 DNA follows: TGTGCCAGCAGCCCACGGACAGGGTATGAAAAACTGTTTTTT. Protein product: CASSPRTGYEKLFF.

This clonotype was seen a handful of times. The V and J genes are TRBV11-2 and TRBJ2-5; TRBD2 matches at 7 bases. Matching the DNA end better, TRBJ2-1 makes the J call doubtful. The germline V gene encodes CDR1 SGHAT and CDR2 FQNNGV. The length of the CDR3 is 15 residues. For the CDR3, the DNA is TGTGCCAGCAGCTGGGTGGCACTAGCGAGCGATGAGCAGTTCTTC. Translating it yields CASSWVALASDEQFF.

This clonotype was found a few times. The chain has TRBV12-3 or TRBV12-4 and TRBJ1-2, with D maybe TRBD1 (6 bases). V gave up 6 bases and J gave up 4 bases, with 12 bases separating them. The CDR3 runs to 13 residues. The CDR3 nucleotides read TGTGCCAGCAGCCGGGACACTCTCTATGGCTACACCTTC. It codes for CASSRDTLYGYTF.